This entry lists 31 T cell receptor beta chains sequenced from one sample in a study of cytomegalovirus exposure and HLA in healthy donors (dated 2017 in TCRdb). Receptors were amplified or captured by the immunoSEQ multiplex PCR assay. A mixture of 60 forward primers for TCR Vbeta segments and 13 reverse primers for TCR Jbeta segments was used in the multiplex PCR. TCRdb carries this immuneACCESS record with in-frame sequences only. Its versions omit some clonotypes, under half of them owing to an unresolved V gene in the studies checked, with the rest unexplained. The table for this sample lists about 110,000 clones; about three quarters of them were counted only once. The top ten hold approximately 0.74% of the sample. Sequencing was carried out using PBMCs. Receptors were obtained from a boy aged 5-17 years in good health and CMV-seronegative.

The V and J genes are TRBV11-3 and TRBJ1-1, with D perhaps matching TRBD1 (5 bases). V was pared by 2 bases and J by 0 bases, with 7 bases between. The CDR3 has 14 residues. From germline, CDR1 is SGHNT and CDR2 YENEEA. The chain's CDR3 is CASSLRQMNTEAFF. CDR3 in DNA: TGTGCCAGCAGCTTAAGACAGATGAACACTGAAGCTTTCTTT.

The V call is TRBV27, the J call TRBJ1-2, with a tentative D call TRBD1 (5 bases). The CDR3 runs 14 residues. V gave up 6 bases and J gave up 4 bases, with 15 bases separating them. Germline values: CDR1 MNHEY, CDR2 SMNVEV (reference sequence). The CDR3 loop is CASSQQERGYGYTF. CDR3 bases: TGTGCCAGCAGCCAACAGGAACGCGGCTATGGCTACACCTTC.

This clone appeared once. This chain joins TRBV27 and TRBJ2-1; TRBD1 aligns across 7 bases. Trimming took 8 bases from V and 7 from J; bases not matched to a gene: 5. Germline assignment: CDR1 MNHEY and CDR2 SMNVEV (reference sequence). The CDR3 is made up of 12 amino acids. CDR3 DNA: TGTGCCAGCGAGACAGGGTCGAATGAGCAGTTCTTC. It specifies CASETGSNEQFF.

The sample holds a few counts of this clone. This chain links TRBV5-8 with TRBJ1-6; TRBD1 agrees at 8 bases. The J segment lost 8 bases and the V segment lost 5 bases, leaving 3 bases of the junction unmatched. CDR1 is SGHTS and CDR2 is YDEGEE in the germline V gene. The CDR3 loop spans 13 amino acids. The CDR3 here is CASSYRGDSPLHF. The CDR3, as DNA: TGTGCCAGCAGTTACAGGGGGGATTCACCCCTCCACTTT.

The chain combines TRBV9 with TRBJ2-1; no clear D gene. The germline V gene encodes CDR1 SGDLS and CDR2 YYNGEE. CDR3 length equals 13 residues. Trimming stripped 0 bases from V and 9 bases from J, with 10 bases between. The CDR3 DNA is TGTGCCAGCAGCGTAGAGAGTAGCAGTGAGCAGTTCTTC. Translation: CASSVESSSEQFF.

This clone showed up just once. V and J are TRBV7-9 and TRBJ2-3; D is undetermined. The V gene lost 4 bases and the J gene lost 5 bases, with 7 bases spanning the gap. The CDR3 runs 12 residues. The germline gives CDR1 SEHNR, CDR2 FQNEAQ (reference sequence). This CDR3 is CASSSHGDTQYF. The CDR3 nucleotides read TGTGCCAGCAGCTCCCACGGAGATACGCAGTATTTT.

The table lists this clone with a few counts. V is TRBV5-1 and J is TRBJ2-5; D is perhaps TRBD1 (6 bases). Trimming cost V 5 bases and J 5 bases, with 16 bases left between them. The length of the CDR3 is 14 residues. Germline V lookup: CDR1 SGHRS, CDR2 YFSETQ. CDR3 protein: CASSRWGPGETQYF. The CDR3 DNA reads TGCGCCAGCAGTCGGTGGGGGCCGGGGGAGACCCAGTACTTC.

The rearrangement joins TRBV10-3 to TRBJ1-4, with D unresolved. CDR3 size: 15 residues. Per germline, CDR1 ENHRY and CDR2 SYGVKD. Trimming cost V 0 bases and J 8 bases, with 13 bases left between them. The chain's CDR3 is CAISESTGSGEKLFF. Here the CDR3 DNA reads TGTGCCATCAGTGAGTCTACGGGCTCGGGGGAAAAACTGTTTTTT.

The chain recombines TRBV28 with TRBJ1-2; tentative D call: TRBD1 (5 bases). Trimming shortened V by 4 bases and J by 5 bases, and 11 bases separated the two germline ends. The germline V gene has CDR1 MDHEN and CDR2 SYDVKM. The CDR3 covers 13 residues. CDR3 bases: TGTGCCAGCAGTTCCGGGACTACTTATGGCTACACCTTC. It encodes CASSSGTTYGYTF.

V is TRBV28 and J is TRBJ2-7; D may be TRBD2 (5 bases). Germline CDR1 is MDHEN and CDR2 is SYDVKM. This CDR3 region has 13 residues. Trimming cost V 6 bases and J 5 bases, with 14 bases left between them. The CDR3 sequence: CASSLRGFNEQYF. In nucleotides, the CDR3 is TGTGCCAGCAGCCTCAGAGGGTTCAACGAGCAGTACTTC.

The J gene is TRBJ1-2, the V gene TRBV11-3; 7 bases agree with TRBD1. Germline values: CDR1 SGHNT, CDR2 YENEEA. The V gene end was trimmed by 5 bases and the J gene end by 3 bases; junction bases not matched to a gene: 3. The CDR3 length is 13 residues. The CDR3 DNA sequence: TGTGCCAGCAGCCCCGACAGGGACTATGGCTACACCTTC. Amino acids: CASSPDRDYGYTF. Full variable domain (remainder filled in from reference TRBV11-3 and TRBJ1-2): EAGVVQSPRYKIIEKKQPVAFWCNPISGHNTLYWYLQNLGQGPELLIRYENEEAVDDSQLPKDRFSAERLKGVDSTLKIQPAELGDSAVYLCASSPDRDYGYTFGSGTRLTVV.

V gene TRBV5-1 combines with J gene TRBJ1-2, with 9 bases lining up with TRBD1. Germline CDR1 SGHRS, CDR2 YFSETQ. The CDR3 totals 13 residues. After removal of 4 bases from V and 4 bases from J, the junction contained 2 bases not matched to a gene. CDR3 nucleotide sequence: TGCGCCAGCAGCATGGGACAGGGCTATGGCTACACCTTC. The encoded protein is CASSMGQGYGYTF.

The chain employs TRBV6-6 and TRBJ1-1; 9 bases fit TRBD1. The CDR3 is made up of 16 amino acids. J was trimmed by 3 bases and V by 7 bases; bases with no gene match: 12. CDR1 is MNHNY, CDR2 SVGAGI, per germline (reference sequence). This CDR3 is CASITTPGTGYTEAFF. For the CDR3, the DNA is TGTGCCAGCATTACAACCCCCGGGACAGGGTACACTGAAGCTTTCTTT.

This sequence joins TRBV13 and TRBJ2-3; the match to TRBD2 covers 9 bases. CDR1 PRHDT and CDR2 FYEKMQ come from the germline V gene (reference sequence). The ends lost 1 base at V and 8 bases at J; junction bases unmatched: 4. This CDR3 is built from 14 residues. CDR3: CASSLELAGFTQYF. CDR3 DNA sequence: TGTGCCAGCAGCTTAGAGCTAGCGGGATTTACGCAGTATTTT.

V is TRBV7-9 and J is TRBJ1-1; D call uncertain. Germline V CDR1 and CDR2: SEHNR, FQNEAQ (reference sequence). The length of the CDR3 is 11 residues. V was shortened by 3 bases and J by 8 bases, with 7 bases between the two germline ends. The DNA of the CDR3 is TGTGCCAGCAGCTTGGGAGGGGAAGCTTTCTTT. Translating gives CASSLGGEAFF. Variable domain in full (rest from reference TRBV7-9 and TRBJ1-1): DTGVSQNPRHKITKRGQNVTFRCDPISEHNRLYWYRQTLGQGPEFLTYFQNEAQLEKSRLLSDRFSAERPKGSFSTLEIQRTEQGDSAMYLCASSLGGEAFFGQGTRLTVV.

V and J are TRBV9 and TRBJ2-5; 8 bases map to TRBD2. CDR1 SGDLS and CDR2 YYNGEE come from the germline V gene. The V segment lost 2 bases and the J segment 5 bases; nucleotides outside the gene matches: 11. This CDR3 has 16 residues. CDR3 protein: CASSVGAGAGGETQYF. The CDR3 nucleotides read TGTGCCAGCAGCGTGGGAGCGGGAGCTGGCGGGGAGACCCAGTACTTC.

The chain joins TRBV7-2 to TRBJ1-4, with D unresolved. The V gene lost 5 bases and the J gene lost 1 base, with 11 bases spanning the gap. The CDR3 spans 15 residues. Germline V gene data show CDR1 as SGHTA and CDR2 as FQGNSA. This CDR3 is CASSLAVGTNEKLFF. In DNA form, the CDR3 reads TGTGCCAGCAGCCTCGCGGTTGGAACTAATGAAAAACTGTTTTTT.

This chain connects TRBV28 to TRBJ1-5; a possible D gene is TRBD1 (5 bases). Germline CDR1 and CDR2: MDHEN and SYDVKM. CDR3 length equals 15 residues. V was shortened by 4 bases and J by 3 bases, with 13 bases between the two germline ends. CDR3: CASSSAGRLNQPQHF. The CDR3 DNA sequence: TGTGCCAGCAGTTCCGCAGGGCGCCTCAATCAGCCCCAGCATTTT.

The CDR3 region is CASSYRTGVNEQFF. In nucleotides, the CDR3 is TGTGCCAGCAGTTACCGGACAGGGGTCAATGAGCAGTTCTTC. The gene calls are TRBV6-5 and TRBJ2-1; 9 positions agree with TRBD1. The CDR3 length is 14 residues. Trimming cost V 2 bases and J 6 bases; bases outside gene matches: 2. In germline, CDR1 is MNHEY, CDR2 SVGAGI.

The chain couples TRBV7-5 to TRBJ2-2; the table gives TRBD1 as D, unverified against the DNA. TRBV7-5 is a listed pseudogene. The CDR3 spans 22 residues. CDR3 bases: TGTGTCAGAAGCCACACTGGGGTGACAGGGGGGCACCAAAATATGAACACCGGGGAGCTGTTTTTT. Translation gives CVRSHTGVTGGHQNMNTGELFF.

This clone was seen once. The CDR3 coding sequence is TGCGCCAGCAGAGGGTTAGCGGGAGATGCCTACAATGAGCAGTTCTTC. It codes for CASRGLAGDAYNEQFF. The rearrangement links TRBV5-1 to TRBJ2-1, with TRBD2 matching over 9 bases. CDR1 SGHRS and CDR2 YFSETQ come from the germline V gene. CDR3 length: 16 residues. V gave up 5 bases and J gave up 2 bases; unmatched junction bases: 8.

This clone was picked up a small number of times. The chain links TRBV7-9 to TRBJ1-2, with 11 nucleotides matching TRBD1. V lost 5 bases, J lost 3 bases, and 8 bases stayed unmatched. The germline gives CDR1 SEHNR, CDR2 FQNEAQ (reference sequence). This CDR3 has 16 amino acids. The CDR3 region is CASSLRTGGADYGYTF. The CDR3 DNA is TGTGCCAGCAGCCTCCGGACAGGGGGCGCCGACTATGGCTACACCTTC.

This sequence joins TRBV9 and TRBJ2-3; 7 bases match TRBD2. The CDR3 extends over 17 amino acids. Germline-derived CDR1 and CDR2 are SGDLS and YYNGEE. After removal of 0 bases from V and 6 bases from J, the junction contained 13 bases not matched to a gene. The CDR3 here is CASSVVSESGVTDTQYF. CDR3 nucleotide sequence: TGTGCCAGCAGCGTAGTTTCGGAAAGCGGGGTGACGGATACGCAGTATTTT.

This clone came up a few times. The rearrangement joins TRBV5-6 to TRBJ1-1, with D possibly TRBD1 on 5 matching bases. The CDR3 consists of 15 residues. With 4 bases removed from V and 0 bases from J, the gap between germline ends came to 13 bases. Germline CDR1 and CDR2: SGHDT and YYEEEE. The CDR3 region has the DNA TGTGCCAGCAGCGATGCCCGGGGGGTGAACACTGAAGCTTTCTTT. Residues: CASSDARGVNTEAFF.

This clone came up a few times. The V gene is TRBV12-5, the J gene TRBJ2-1; D is ambiguous. Germline CDR1 LGHNT, CDR2 FRNRAP. V was cut by 5 bases and J by 8 bases, with 19 bases left in between. The CDR3 runs to 15 residues. The CDR3 DNA follows: TGTGCTAGTGGTATCGGAGCGACCCTGGCGGATGAGCAGTTCTTC. Translating it yields CASGIGATLADEQFF. Combining the CDR3 with reference TRBV12-5 and TRBJ2-1 gives the whole variable domain DARVTQTPRHKVTEMGQEVTMRCQPILGHNTVFWYRQTMMQGLELLAYFRNRAPLDDSGMPKDRFSAEMPDATLATLKIQPSEPRDSAVYFCASGIGATLADEQFFGPGTRLTVL.

Of note for this clone: Compared with germline, one end of the junction differs, possibly owing to a read error. This rearrangement joins TRBV28 to TRBJ2-5; 7 bases map to TRBD1. CDR3 length: 14 amino acids. Germline V lookup: CDR1 MDHEN, CDR2 SYDVKM. The CDR3: CASSSWDSQETKYF. The CDR3 DNA follows: TGTGCCAGCAGTTCCTGGGACAGCCAAGAGACCAAGTACTTC.

V and J are TRBV5-6 and TRBJ1-2; tentatively, D is TRBD1 (5 bases). Germline V gene sequence: CDR1 SGHDT, CDR2 YYEEEE. CDR3 length: 12 amino acids. Trimming took off 5 bases at V and 4 bases at J, with 9 bases between the two ends. CDR3 amino acids: CASSGGTYGYTF. CDR3 coding DNA: TGTGCCAGCAGTGGGGGGACCTATGGCTACACCTTC.

In its sample, this clone was seen once. In the same sample, other DNA sequences code for this CDR3. The chain combines TRBV25-1 with TRBJ1-1; no reliable D call. CDR1 is MGHDK, CDR2 SYGVNS, per germline. CDR3 length: 14 residues. The germline V and J ends were trimmed by 2 bases and 0 bases, with 7 bases remaining between them. The CDR3 DNA reads TGTGCCAGCAGTGAACGTGGGCTGAACACTGAAGCTTTCTTT. Its protein product is CASSERGLNTEAFF. Looking up the rest from reference TRBV25-1 and TRBJ1-1 gives the full variable domain: EADIYQTPRYLVIGTGKKITLECSQTMGHDKMYWYQQDPGMELHLIHYSYGVNSTEKGDLSSESTVSRIRTEHFPLTLESARPSHTSQYLCASSERGLNTEAFFGQGTRLTVV.

CDR3 nucleotides: TGTGCCAGCAGTGAATATGAAGGCGGATTTGCCGACGAGCAGTACTTC. It is translated as CASSEYEGGFADEQYF. The rearrangement joins TRBV25-1 to TRBJ2-7; no reliable D call. CDR3 length: 16 amino acids. V was pared by 0 bases and J by 5 bases, with 17 bases between. Germline assignment: CDR1 MGHDK and CDR2 SYGVNS.

The chain recombines TRBV4-2 with TRBJ2-3, with TRBD2 identical over 10 bases. The germline CDR1 and CDR2 sequences are LGHNA and YNFKEQ. With 0 bases clipped from V and 5 bases from J, the junction kept 5 bases outside the gene matches. The CDR3 is 16 amino acids. The CDR3 nucleotides read TGTGCCAGCAGCCAAGAGCCACAGCGGGAGGGAGATACGCAGTATTTT. Translating it yields CASSQEPQREGDTQYF.

This clone has more than one count but fewer than ten. The CDR3 loop is CASSVLSGELFF. The DNA of the CDR3 is TGCGCCAGCAGCGTCCTTTCCGGGGAGCTGTTTTTT. The chain links TRBV5-1 to TRBJ2-2, with D unresolved. Trimming took 4 bases from V and 6 from J, leaving 7 bases between them. Per germline, CDR1 SGHRS and CDR2 YFSETQ. The length of the CDR3 is 12 residues.